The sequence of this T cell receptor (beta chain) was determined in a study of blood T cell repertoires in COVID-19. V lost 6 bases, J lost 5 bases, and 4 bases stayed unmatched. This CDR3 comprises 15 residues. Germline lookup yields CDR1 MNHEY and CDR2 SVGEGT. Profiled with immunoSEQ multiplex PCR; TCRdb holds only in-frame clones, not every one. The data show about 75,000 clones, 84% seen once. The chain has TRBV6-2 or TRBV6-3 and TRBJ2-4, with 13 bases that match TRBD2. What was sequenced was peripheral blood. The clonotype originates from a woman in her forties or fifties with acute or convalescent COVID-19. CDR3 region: CASSRLAGGENIQYF. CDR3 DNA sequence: TGTGCCAGCAGCCGACTAGCGGGGGGAGAAAACATTCAGTACTTC.